This TCR beta chain was observed in a study of regulatory T cells in long-lasting Graves disease. Indicated time point: newly diagnosed GD, antithyroid drugs for less than 3 months. Scientists built the TCR library using RNA that was extracted from PBMCs. Combining iRepertoire HTBI primers with Arm-PCR of CDR3 regions, the authors built TCR beta libraries. One entry per CDR3 protein results from TCRdb running MiXCR on the multiplex PCR reads. The sample lists 300,000 to 450,000 distinct CDR3 sequences, around 15% occurring once. This clonotype was observed many times. The CDR3 contains 15 residues. Germline loops: CDR1 LGHDT, CDR2 YNNKEL (reference sequence). Trimming removed 3 bases at V and 2 bases at J, with 12 bases between.

Material: peripheral blood mononuclear cells (PBMCs), obtained at new diagnosis, from a patient treated with antithyroid drugs. The chain combines TRBV3-1 with TRBJ2-3; tentatively, D is TRBD1 (5 bases). This sequence originates from a female donor with Graves disease. The CDR3 sequence is CASSQLRVLTDTQYF. In DNA form, the CDR3 reads TGTGCCAGCAGCCAGCTCAGGGTCCTCACAGATACGCAGTATTTT.